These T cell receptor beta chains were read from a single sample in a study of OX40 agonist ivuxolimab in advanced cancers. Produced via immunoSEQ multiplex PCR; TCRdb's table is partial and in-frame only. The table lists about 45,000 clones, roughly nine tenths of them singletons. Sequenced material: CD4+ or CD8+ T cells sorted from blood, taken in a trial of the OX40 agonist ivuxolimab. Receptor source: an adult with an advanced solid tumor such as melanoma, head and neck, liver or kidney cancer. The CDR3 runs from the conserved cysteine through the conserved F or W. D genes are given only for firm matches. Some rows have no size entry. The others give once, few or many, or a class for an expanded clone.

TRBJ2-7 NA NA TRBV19 CASSITGSYEQYF TGTGCCAGTAGTATTACCGGTTCCTACGAGCAGTACTTC
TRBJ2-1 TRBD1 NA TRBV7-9 CASSLARQGDHEQFF TGTGCCAGCAGCTTAGCCCGGCAGGGGGACCATGAGCAGTTCTTC
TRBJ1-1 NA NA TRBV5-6 CASSLLPNTEAFF TGTGCCAGCAGCTTGTTGCCGAACACTGAAGCTTTCTTT
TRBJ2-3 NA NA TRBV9 CASSVVGRRSDTQYF TGTGCCAGCAGCGTAGTGGGTAGACGTTCGGATACGCAGTATTTT
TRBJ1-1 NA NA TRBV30 CAWSVGPTEAFF TGTGCCTGGAGTGTAGGTCCGACTGAAGCTTTCTTT
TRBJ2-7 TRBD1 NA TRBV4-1 CASSRPETGRYEQYF TGCGCCAGCAGCCGCCCCGAGACAGGGCGCTACGAGCAGTACTTC
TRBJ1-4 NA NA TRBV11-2 CASSLGSGTGRNEKLFF TGTGCCAGCAGCTTAGGCTCGGGCACAGGGCGAAATGAAAAACTGTTTTTT
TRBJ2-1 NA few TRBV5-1 CASSLSQMGYEQFF TGCGCCAGCAGCTTGTCCCAGATGGGCTATGAGCAGTTCTTC
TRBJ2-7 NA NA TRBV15 CATGGRGHEQYF TGTGCCACCGGAGGCAGGGGACACGAGCAGTACTTC
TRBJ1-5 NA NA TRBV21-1 CASSKALVGPTHSNQPQHF TGTGCCAGCAGCAAAGCGCTCGTCGGGCCAACACATAGCAATCAGCCCCAGCATTTT
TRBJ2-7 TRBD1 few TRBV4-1 CASSQPDRASYEQYF TGCGCCAGCAGCCAACCCGACAGGGCCTCCTACGAGCAGTACTTC
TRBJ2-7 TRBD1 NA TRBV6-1 CASSEFLDRGNEQYF TGTGCCAGCAGTGAATTCTTGGACAGGGGAAACGAGCAGTACTTC
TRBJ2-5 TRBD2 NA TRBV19 CASSMSLAGVGKTQYF TGTGCCAGTAGTATGAGTTTAGCGGGGGTGGGGAAGACCCAGTACTTC
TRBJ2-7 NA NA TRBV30 CAWSPLSREQYF TGTGCCTGGAGTCCCCTATCTAGGGAGCAGTACTTC
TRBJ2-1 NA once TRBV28 CASSSPWRATYNEQFF TGTGCCAGCAGTTCACCTTGGAGGGCCACCTACAATGAGCAGTTCTTC
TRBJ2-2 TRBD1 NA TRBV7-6 CASSLLGQGEYFSRTGELFF TGTGCCAGCAGCTTACTCGGACAGGGTGAATATTTTAGTCGGACCGGGGAGCTGTTTTTT
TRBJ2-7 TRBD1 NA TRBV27 CASSPRTGGDAEQYF TGTGCCAGCAGTCCCCGAACAGGGGGCGACGCGGAGCAGTACTTC
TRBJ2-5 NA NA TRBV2 CASSEEGWETQYF TGTGCCAGCAGTGAGGAGGGCTGGGAGACCCAGTACTTC
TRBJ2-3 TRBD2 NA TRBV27 CASSTTSGYTDTQYF TGTGCCAGCAGTACGACTAGCGGGTACACAGATACGCAGTATTTT
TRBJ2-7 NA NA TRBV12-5 CASGLPRALEQYF TGTGCTAGTGGTTTGCCCAGAGCCCTCGAGCAGTACTTC
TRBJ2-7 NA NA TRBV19 CASSLGTSSYEQYF TGTGCCAGTAGTTTGGGGACGTCCTCCTACGAGCAGTACTTC
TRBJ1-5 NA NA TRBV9 CASSVDGHPNQPQHF TGTGCCAGCAGCGTAGACGGACATCCCAATCAGCCCCAGCATTTT
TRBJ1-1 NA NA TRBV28 CASSLHPYAEAFF TGTGCCAGCAGTTTGCACCCTTATGCTGAAGCTTTCTTT
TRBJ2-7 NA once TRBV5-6 CASSLRSSATYEQYF TGTGCCAGCAGCTTGAGAAGCTCTGCCACCTACGAGCAGTACTTC
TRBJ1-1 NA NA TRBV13 CASSFSTRGGTEAFF TGTGCCAGCAGCTTTTCCACCAGGGGAGGGACTGAAGCTTTCTTT
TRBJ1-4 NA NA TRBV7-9 CASSLGTAEEKLFF TGTGCCAGCAGCTTAGGGACAGCGGAGGAAAAACTGTTTTTT
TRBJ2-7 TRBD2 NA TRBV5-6 CASSPTPGLGSYEQYF TGTGCCAGCAGCCCGACGCCGGGACTAGGCAGCTACGAGCAGTACTTC
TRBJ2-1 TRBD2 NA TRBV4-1 CASSQGTSGSNEQFF TGCGCCAGCAGCCAAGGGACTAGCGGGTCCAATGAGCAGTTCTTC
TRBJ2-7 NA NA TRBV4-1 CASSQEQTYEQYF TGCGCCAGCAGCCAAGAACAAACCTACGAGCAGTACTTC
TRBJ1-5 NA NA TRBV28 CASSPTTLREIQPQHF TGTGCCAGCAGTCCTACTACCCTCCGGGAGATTCAGCCCCAGCATTTT
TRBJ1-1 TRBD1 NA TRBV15 CATSRGQLMNTEAFF TGTGCCACCAGCAGGGGACAGCTAATGAACACTGAAGCTTTCTTT
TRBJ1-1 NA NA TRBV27 CASSTGPRYTEAFF TGTGCCAGCAGCACGGGCCCCCGTTACACTGAAGCTTTCTTT
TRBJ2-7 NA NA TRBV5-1 CASSPTISYEQYF TGCGCCAGCAGCCCGACAATATCCTACGAGCAGTACTTC
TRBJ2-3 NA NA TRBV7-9 CASSYPGTDMQYF TGTGCCAGCAGCTACCCAGGAACAGATATGCAGTATTTT
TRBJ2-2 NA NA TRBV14 CASSQDRRELFF TGTGCCAGCAGCCAAGATCGGAGGGAGCTGTTTTTT
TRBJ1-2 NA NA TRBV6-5 CASSGRDRDGYTF TGTGCCAGCAGTGGCCGGGATAGAGATGGCTACACCTTC
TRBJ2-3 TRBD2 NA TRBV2 CASSEDYAGGLADTQYF TGTGCCAGCAGTGAAGATTACGCGGGAGGGCTTGCAGATACGCAGTATTTT
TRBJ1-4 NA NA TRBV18 CASSPFSAGETSTNEKLFF TGTGCCAGCTCACCATTCTCGGCAGGGGAGACTTCAACTAATGAAAAACTGTTTTTT
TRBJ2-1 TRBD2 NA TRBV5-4 CASSTSGNNEQFF TGTGCCAGCAGCACTAGCGGGAACAATGAGCAGTTCTTC
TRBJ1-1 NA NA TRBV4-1 CASSQDAGNTEAFF TGCGCCAGCAGCCAAGATGCAGGAAACACTGAAGCTTTCTTT
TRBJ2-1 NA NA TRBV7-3 CASSLNPGVYEQFF TGTGCCAGCAGCTTAAATCCGGGGGTCTATGAGCAGTTCTTC
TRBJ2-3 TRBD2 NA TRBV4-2 CASSQDIAGAGDTQYF TGTGCCAGCAGCCAAGATATAGCGGGAGCGGGAGATACGCAGTATTTT
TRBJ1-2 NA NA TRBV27 CASSNKATNYGYTF TGTGCCAGCAGTAATAAGGCGACCAACTATGGCTACACCTTC
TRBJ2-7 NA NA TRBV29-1 CSVAYDHEQYF TGCAGCGTTGCATACGACCACGAGCAGTACTTC